Listed below are T cell receptor beta chains from one sample, sequenced in a study of T-cell memory formation after mild COVID-19. TCRdb ran MiXCR on the 5' RACE reads and lists one entry per CDR3 protein. The table lists 400,000 or so distinct CDR3 sequences, about 19% of them singletons, with around 8% in the top ten. The sequenced sample was PBMCs or a T cell subset sorted from them (not recorded which). These receptors all stem from an adult woman who had mild COVID-19 (a few samples of this study predate the infection). Cell type and time point are not known. Both conserved end residues are part of each CDR3. Each record gives: V gene, CDR3 protein.

>TRBV5-1
CASSSDRGQGLFF
>TRBV4-1
CASSLPGRANYGYTF
>TRBV6-5
CASSYLGSPYEQYF
>TRBV29-1
CSVGEGKGSEQFF
>TRBV5-1
CASSLGDRERNTEAFF
>TRBV5-6
CASSFDRTYGYTF
>TRBV18
CASSPGYEQYF
>TRBV5-6
CASSQRYSGTEAFF
>TRBV18
CASSPRSDGTDTQYF
>TRBV4-2
CASSSRDIAQETQYF
>TRBV7-3
CASSLTLGGYNEQFF
>TRBV5-6
CASSRGGIPDTQYF
>TRBV7-9
CASSLGGSVSEQFF
>TRBV2
CASSGAGSFIGSPLHF
>TRBV5-1
CASQEQGMNTEAFF
>TRBV5-1
CASSLESGNTEAFF
>TRBV4-3
CASSQGPGLGSYEQYF
>TRBV7-2
CASSLLAGVPNEQFF
>TRBV4-1
CASSQSPTGGIYEQYF
>TRBV4-1
CASSQDRGAGLATRGEQYF
>TRBV9
CASSVLVQGRSGNTIYF
>TRBV12-3/TRBV12-4
CASSRSGGNTIYF
>TRBV7-9
CASSFSGSAYEQYF
>TRBV5-4
CASSPGYRGYEQYF
>TRBV18
CASSPRGDHEQFF
>TRBV5-1
CASSFGGQGLHNEQFF
>TRBV5-1
CASSSGTDEQETQYF
>TRBV7-8
CASTRDQGSPLHF
>TRBV2
CASSGPGQGVDRYGYTF
>TRBV11-2
CASSSQGRERTDTQYF
>TRBV7-6
CASSPLTGSANYGYTF
>TRBV6-1
CASSERGAASPDTQYF
>TRBV6-5
CASSYEQGYTEAFF
>TRBV7-8
CASSLDGNSYNEQFF
>TRBV24-1
CATSEEGTSGAILSSYNEQFF
>TRBV12-3/TRBV12-4
CASSRIPPPGPKWHETQYF
>TRBV12-3/TRBV12-4
CASSSQRTGGNYGYTF
>TRBV5-1
CASSPRGSGGSVEQYF
>TRBV24-1
CATSESGTNGYTF